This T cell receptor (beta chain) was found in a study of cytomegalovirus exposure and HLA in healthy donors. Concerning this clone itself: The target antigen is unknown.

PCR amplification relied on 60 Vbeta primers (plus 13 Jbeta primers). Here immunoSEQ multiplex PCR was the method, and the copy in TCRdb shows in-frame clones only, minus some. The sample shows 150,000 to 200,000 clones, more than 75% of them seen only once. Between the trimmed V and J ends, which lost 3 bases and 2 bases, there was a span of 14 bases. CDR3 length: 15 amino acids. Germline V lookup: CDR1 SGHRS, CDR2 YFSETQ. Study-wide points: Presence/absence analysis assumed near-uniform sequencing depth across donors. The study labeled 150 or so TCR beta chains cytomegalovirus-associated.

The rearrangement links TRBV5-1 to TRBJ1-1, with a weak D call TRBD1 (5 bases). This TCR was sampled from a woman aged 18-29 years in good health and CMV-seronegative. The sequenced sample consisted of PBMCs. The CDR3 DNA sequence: TGCGCCAGCAGCTCGGCTCTAGGGGTTAACACTGAAGCTTTCTTT. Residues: CASSSALGVNTEAFF.